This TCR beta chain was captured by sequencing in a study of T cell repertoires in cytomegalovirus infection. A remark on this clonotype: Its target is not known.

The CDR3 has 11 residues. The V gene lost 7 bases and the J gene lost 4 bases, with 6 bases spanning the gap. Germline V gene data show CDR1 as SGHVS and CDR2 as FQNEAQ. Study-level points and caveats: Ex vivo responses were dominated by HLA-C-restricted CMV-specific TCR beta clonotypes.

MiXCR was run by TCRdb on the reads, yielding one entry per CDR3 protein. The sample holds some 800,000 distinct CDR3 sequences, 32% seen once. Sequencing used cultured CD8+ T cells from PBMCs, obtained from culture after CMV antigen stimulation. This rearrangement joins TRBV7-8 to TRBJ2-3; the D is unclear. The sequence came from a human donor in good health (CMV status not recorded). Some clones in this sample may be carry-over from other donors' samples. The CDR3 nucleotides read TGTGCCAGCACCCCTTCAGATACGCAGTATTTT. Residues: CASTPSDTQYF.